The 24 T cell receptor beta chains below come from one sample, sequenced in a study of T cell repertoires in cytomegalovirus infection. TCRdb reanalysed the reads using MiXCR and keeps one entry per CDR3 protein. The data hold 310,000 or so distinct CDR3 sequences, with roughly 25% observed a single time. The antigens for these receptors are not known. The source material was cultured PBMCs, sampled from culture after CMV antigen stimulation. The receptors here all came from a human donor in good health (CMV status not recorded). Some clones in this sample may be carry-over from other donors' samples.

This clonotype was counted a few times. This chain connects TRBV24-1 to TRBJ2-2; maybe TRBD2 (5 bases). Germline V CDR1 and CDR2: KGHDR, SFDVKD. The CDR3 totals 17 residues. The CDR3 reads CPETNQGRESNTGELFF. CDR3 in DNA: TGTCCCGAAACAAATCAAGGCCGGGAATCGAACACCGGGGAGCTGTTTTTT.

V and J are TRBV11-3 and TRBJ2-1; a weak D match, TRBD1 (6 bases). CDR1 is SGHNT and CDR2 is YENEEA in the germline V gene. The V gene lost 3 bases and the J gene lost 9 bases, with 12 bases spanning the gap. The CDR3 spans 13 residues. CDR3 in DNA: TGTGCCAGCAGCTTTCAGGGGATGGGTGAGCAGTTCTTC. Translation: CASSFQGMGEQFF. The full variable domain, its missing parts supplied by reference TRBV11-3 and TRBJ2-1, is EAGVVQSPRYKIIEKKQPVAFWCNPISGHNTLYWYLQNLGQGPELLIRYENEEAVDDSQLPKDRFSAERLKGVDSTLKIQPAELGDSAVYLCASSFQGMGEQFFGPGTRLTVL.

The chain couples TRBV19 to TRBJ1-5, with D tentatively TRBD1 (5 bases). The CDR3 totals 15 residues. Trimming took 0 bases from V and 2 from J, leaving 8 bases between them. Germline CDR1 is LNHDA and CDR2 is SQIVND (reference sequence). The CDR3 sequence is CASSIEGRGNQPQHF. CDR3 bases: TGTGCCAGTAGTATAGAGGGCAGGGGCAATCAGCCCCAGCATTTT.

V usage is TRBV27 and J usage is TRBJ1-2; 9 bases map to TRBD1. Trimming removed 5 bases from V and 4 bases from J; junction bases left unmatched: 8. Germline-derived CDR1 and CDR2 are MNHEY and SMNVEV (reference sequence). The CDR3 has 15 residues. The CDR3 sequence: CASSLTGTGPYGYTF. The CDR3 DNA reads as TGTGCCAGCAGTCTTACCGGGACAGGGCCCTATGGCTACACCTTC.

A single count supports this clonotype. The chain is built from TRBV28 and TRBJ2-7, with D unresolved. Trimming pared 3 bases from V and 5 bases from J, leaving 8 bases between. This CDR3 has 12 residues. CDR1 and CDR2 (germline): MDHEN, SYDVKM. The CDR3 protein is CASSLPRDEQYF. CDR3 bases: TGTGCCAGCAGTTTGCCCCGGGACGAGCAGTACTTC.

This chain uses TRBV5-3 with TRBJ1-1, with D possibly being TRBD1 (5 bases). TRBV5-3 is an open reading frame whose function is uncertain. Trimming shortened V by 8 bases and J by 2 bases, and 22 bases separated the two germline ends. The CDR3 spans 16 residues. This CDR3 reads CASSRDRRGRNTEAFF. In nucleotides, the CDR3 is TGTGCCAGCAGCCGGGACCGGAGGGGCAGAAACACTGAAGCTTTCTTT.

The V call is TRBV6-2 or TRBV6-3, the J call TRBJ1-2, with D unclear. In germline, CDR1 is MNHEY, CDR2 SVGEGT. Trimming left V 10 bases short and J 5 bases short, with 17 bases between. The CDR3 has 13 amino acids. The CDR3 here is CATQEQAAYGYTF. The CDR3 coding sequence is TGTGCCACCCAAGAGCAGGCCGCATATGGCTACACCTTC.

This clonotype was observed at least ten times. The chain employs TRBV6-6 and TRBJ2-2; D is undetermined. CDR1 and CDR2 from the germline V gene are MNHNY and SVGAGI (reference sequence). V was trimmed by 4 bases and J by 7 bases, leaving 10 bases between them. The length of the CDR3 is 13 residues. The CDR3 coding sequence is TGTGCCAGCAGTTGGCACTCGGGCGGGGAGCTGTTTTTT. It encodes CASSWHSGGELFF.

This clonotype has a single count. The chain uses TRBV6-2 or TRBV6-3 and TRBJ2-1; 7 positions match TRBD1. CDR3 length equals 14 residues. V lost 6 bases to trimming and J lost 9 bases; unmatched junction nucleotides: 11. Germline CDR1 is MNHEY and CDR2 is SVGEGT. The CDR3, as DNA: TGTGCCAGCAGCCCTGGGACAGCCTACCCTGAGCAGTTCTTC. It yields the protein CASSPGTAYPEQFF.

V is TRBV19 and J is TRBJ1-2; a weak D match, TRBD1 (6 bases). Per germline, CDR1 LNHDA and CDR2 SQIVND (reference sequence). V lost 3 bases, J lost 2 bases, and 10 bases lay in between. This CDR3 has 14 amino acids. The CDR3 protein is CASSIRGRNYGYTF. The DNA for the CDR3 is TGTGCCAGTAGTATCAGGGGTCGCAACTATGGCTACACCTTC.

Only a few counts were recorded for this clonotype. DNA of the CDR3: TGTGCCAGCAGTTACTCGATCGGTGAAGCTTTCTTT. Protein product: CASSYSIGEAFF. This chain connects TRBV6-5 to TRBJ1-1, with D hard to call. The CDR3 is 12 residues long. The ends were cut back, 0 bases at V and 7 bases at J, with 6 bases in the middle. Germline lookup yields CDR1 MNHEY and CDR2 SVGAGI.

The J gene is TRBJ1-5, the V gene TRBV18; D gene ambiguous. In germline, CDR1 is KGHSH, CDR2 LQKENI. The CDR3 loop spans 17 amino acids. Trimming removed 0 bases from V and 6 bases from J, with 18 bases in between. The DNA for the CDR3 is TGTGCCAGCTCACCACCTCCCGAGACGGGTCGAACTCAGCCCCAGCATTTT. Amino acids: CASSPPPETGRTQPQHF.

CDR3 loop: CSARDQGGSYNEQFF. The CDR3 region has the DNA TGCAGTGCTAGAGATCAAGGAGGCTCCTACAATGAGCAGTTCTTC. J is TRBJ2-1 and V is TRBV20-1, with D maybe TRBD2 (5 bases). This CDR3 has 15 residues. The V gene lost 0 bases and the J gene lost 0 bases, with 9 bases spanning the gap. CDR1 and CDR2 from the germline V gene are DFQATT and SNEGSKA (reference sequence).

This clonotype was observed at least ten times. This rearrangement joins TRBV7-9 to TRBJ2-7, with TRBD2 matching 9 bases. Germline V lookup: CDR1 SEHNR, CDR2 FQNEAQ (reference sequence). The CDR3 sequence is 18 residues long. With 6 bases clipped from V and 0 bases from J, the junction kept 15 bases outside the gene matches. The DNA for the CDR3 is TGTGCCAGCAGTTATGGGGGCGTAGCGGGAGCCGGCTCCTACGAGCAGTACTTC. This encodes CASSYGGVAGAGSYEQYF.

This clonotype occurred a few times. The chain recombines TRBV12-3 or TRBV12-4 with TRBJ2-2, with D perhaps given as TRBD1 or TRBD2 (5 bases each). CDR3 size: 16 residues. V was pared by 6 bases and J by 1 base, with 15 bases between. Here the CDR3 DNA reads TGTGCCAGCAGCTCCGGGACGGTGGTGAACACCGGGGAGCTGTTTTTT. Its protein is CASSSGTVVNTGELFF.

This clonotype has just a few counts. The chain carries TRBV18 and TRBJ2-5; D may be TRBD1 (5 bases). This CDR3 contains 14 residues. From germline, CDR1 is KGHSH and CDR2 LQKENI. The V end was cut by 4 bases, the J end by 5 bases, with 14 bases between. CDR3 DNA: TGTGCCAGCTCACTGGACATGGAGTGGGAGACCCAGTACTTC. It translates to CASSLDMEWETQYF.

This clonotype was seen a single time. This CDR3 is CASSGLAGGLFGETQYF. The CDR3 nucleotides are TGTGCCAGCAGTGGACTAGCGGGAGGGCTTTTCGGAGAGACCCAGTACTTC. The chain links TRBV6-8 to TRBJ2-5, with TRBD2 matching 15 bases. Germline trimming cut 5 bases from V and 4 bases from J; bases unmatched to any gene: 8. In germline, CDR1 is MNHGY, CDR2 SAAAGT. The CDR3 covers 17 residues.

In its sample, this clonotype was seen a few times. The chain is built from TRBV5-4 and TRBJ2-7; D is uncertain. Trimming cost V 4 bases and J 6 bases, with 14 bases left between them. Per the germline V gene, CDR1 is SGHNT and CDR2 is YYREEE (reference sequence). The CDR3 covers 13 residues. The CDR3: CASSPDPTGEQYV. DNA of the CDR3: TGTGCCAGCAGCCCGGACCCGACTGGCGAGCAGTACGTC.

This clonotype has just a few counts. The V gene is TRBV15, the J gene TRBJ2-3, with 12 bases fitting TRBD2. The V and J ends lost 1 base and 7 bases, in that order; junction bases with no gene match: 6. The CDR3 spans 16 residues. Germline V gene lookup returns CDR1 LNHNV and CDR2 YYDKDF (reference sequence). CDR3 DNA sequence: TGTGCCACCAGCAGAGTTCCTAGCGGGAGGGAGAATACGCAGTATTTT. Translation gives CATSRVPSGRENTQYF.

This clonotype was picked up many times. The chain links TRBV7-3 to TRBJ2-1; D remains ambiguous. Germline V lookup: CDR1 SGHTA, CDR2 FQGTGA. Between the trimmed V and J ends, which lost 2 bases and 10 bases, there was a span of 15 bases. There are 14 residues in the CDR3. CDR3 DNA sequence: TGTGCCAGCAGCTTAGGTTCAACCCGAGCGGAGCAGTTCTTC. It translates to CASSLGSTRAEQFF.

This clonotype was recorded a few times. The gene calls are TRBV4-3 and TRBJ2-5, with D possibly being TRBD1 (6 bases). Germline values: CDR1 LGHNA, CDR2 YSLEER. The V end lost 0 bases, the J end lost 1 base, and 12 bases lay between the germline ends. This CDR3 region has 16 residues. The CDR3 sequence: CASSQDFSRGQETQYF. The CDR3 DNA reads as TGCGCCAGCAGCCAAGATTTTTCCAGGGGCCAAGAGACCCAGTACTTC.

The chain uses TRBV7-6 and TRBJ1-5; 9 nucleotides align to TRBD1. There are 14 residues in the CDR3. Germline V gives CDR1 SGHVS, CDR2 FNYEAQ. The ends lost 5 bases at V and 4 bases at J; junction bases unmatched: 3. CDR3 loop: CASSEDRGNQPQHF. CDR3 bases: TGTGCCAGCAGCGAAGACAGGGGGAATCAGCCCCAGCATTTT.

The chain has TRBV19 and TRBJ1-1; D may be TRBD1 (6 bases). Germline lookup yields CDR1 LNHDA and CDR2 SQIVND (reference sequence). Trimming shortened V by 5 bases and J by 5 bases, and 18 bases separated the two germline ends. The CDR3 has 15 residues. The CDR3, as DNA: TGTGCCAGTAGTCCGGAGTGGGGGCTTGGTACTGAAGCTTTCTTT. Translating gives CASSPEWGLGTEAFF. The full variable domain, in which reference TRBV19 and TRBJ1-1 provide the parts outside the CDR3, is DGGITQSPKYLFRKEGQNVTLSCEQNLNHDAMYWYRQDPGQGLRLIYYSQIVNDFQKGDIAEGYSVSREKKESFPLTVTSAQKNPTAFYLCASSPEWGLGTEAFFGQGTRLTVV.

The chain recombines TRBV4-3 with TRBJ1-2; D uncertain. Germline V CDR1 and CDR2: LGHNA, YSLEER. The ends were cut back, 0 bases at V and 0 bases at J, with 5 bases in the middle. The CDR3 totals 14 residues. CDR3 DNA sequence: TGCGCCAGCAGCCAAGATATGGCTAACTATGGCTACACCTTC. Its translation: CASSQDMANYGYTF.